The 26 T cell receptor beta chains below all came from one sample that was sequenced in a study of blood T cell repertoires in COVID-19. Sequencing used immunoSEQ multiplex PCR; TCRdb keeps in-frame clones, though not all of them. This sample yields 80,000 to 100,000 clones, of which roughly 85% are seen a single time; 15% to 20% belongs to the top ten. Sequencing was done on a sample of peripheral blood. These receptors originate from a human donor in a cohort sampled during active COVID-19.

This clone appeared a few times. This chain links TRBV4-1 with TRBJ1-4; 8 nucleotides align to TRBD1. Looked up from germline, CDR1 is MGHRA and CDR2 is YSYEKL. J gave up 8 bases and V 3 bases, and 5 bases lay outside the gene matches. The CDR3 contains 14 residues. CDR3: CASSHPDRDEKLFF. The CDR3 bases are TGCGCCAGCAGCCATCCGGACAGGGACGAAAAACTGTTTTTT.

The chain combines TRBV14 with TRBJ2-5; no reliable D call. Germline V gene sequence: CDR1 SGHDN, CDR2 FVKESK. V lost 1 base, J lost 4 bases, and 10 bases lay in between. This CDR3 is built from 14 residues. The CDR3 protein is CASSQGGARETQYF. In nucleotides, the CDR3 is TGTGCCAGCAGCCAAGGAGGAGCGAGAGAGACCCAGTACTTC.

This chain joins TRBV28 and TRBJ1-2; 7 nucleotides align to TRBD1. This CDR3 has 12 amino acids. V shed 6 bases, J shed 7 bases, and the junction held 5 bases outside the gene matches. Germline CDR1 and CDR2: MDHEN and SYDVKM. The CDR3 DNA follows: TGTGCCAGCAGCGACAGGGATGCTGGCTACACCTTC. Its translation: CASSDRDAGYTF.

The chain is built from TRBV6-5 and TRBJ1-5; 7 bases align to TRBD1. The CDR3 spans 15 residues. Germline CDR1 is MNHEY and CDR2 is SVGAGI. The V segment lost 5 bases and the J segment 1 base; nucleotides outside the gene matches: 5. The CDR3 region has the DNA TGTGCCAGCAGTACGGACAGGTACAGCAATCAGCCCCAGCATTTT. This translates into CASSTDRYSNQPQHF.

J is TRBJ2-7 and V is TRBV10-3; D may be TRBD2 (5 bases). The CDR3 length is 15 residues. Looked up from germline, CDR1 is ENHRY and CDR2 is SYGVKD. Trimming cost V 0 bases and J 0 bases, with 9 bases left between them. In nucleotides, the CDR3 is TGTGCCATCAGTGAGTCACCCAGCGGCTCCTACGAGCAGTACTTC. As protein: CAISESPSGSYEQYF.

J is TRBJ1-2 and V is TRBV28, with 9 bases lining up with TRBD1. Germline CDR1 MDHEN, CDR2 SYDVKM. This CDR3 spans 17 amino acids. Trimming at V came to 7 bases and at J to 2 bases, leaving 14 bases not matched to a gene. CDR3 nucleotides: TGTGCCAGCACCTCTTTAGGGGGGACAGGGAAAAACTATGGCTACACCTTC. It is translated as CASTSLGGTGKNYGYTF.

The CDR3 DNA is TGCGCCAGCAGCCGATCTGGAGCGGGAGAAGGAGATACGCAGTATTTT. Encoded protein: CASSRSGAGEGDTQYF. The V and J genes are TRBV4-1 and TRBJ2-3; the match to TRBD2 covers 8 bases. CDR1 and CDR2 from the germline V gene are MGHRA and YSYEKL. V lost 4 bases, J lost 5 bases, and 11 bases stayed unmatched. The CDR3 totals 16 residues.

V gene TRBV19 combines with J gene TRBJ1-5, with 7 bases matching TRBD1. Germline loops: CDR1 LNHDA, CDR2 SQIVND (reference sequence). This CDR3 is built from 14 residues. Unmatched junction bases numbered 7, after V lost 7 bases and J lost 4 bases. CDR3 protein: CASTRQGRNQPQHF. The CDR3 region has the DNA TGTGCCAGTACTCGACAGGGTCGAAATCAGCCCCAGCATTTT.

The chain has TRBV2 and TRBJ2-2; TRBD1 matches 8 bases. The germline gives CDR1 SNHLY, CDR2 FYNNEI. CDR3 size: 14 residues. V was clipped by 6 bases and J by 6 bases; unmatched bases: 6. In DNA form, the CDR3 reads TGTGCCAGCAGGGGGGGACAGGCTTCCGGGGAGCTGTTTTTT. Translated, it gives CASRGGQASGELFF.

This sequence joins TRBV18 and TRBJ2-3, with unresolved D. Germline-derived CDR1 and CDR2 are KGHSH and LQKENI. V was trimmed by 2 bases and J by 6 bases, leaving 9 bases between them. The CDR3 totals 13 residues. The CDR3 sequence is CASSPSQSDTQYF. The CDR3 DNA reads TGTGCCAGCTCACCATCACAGTCGGATACGCAGTATTTT.

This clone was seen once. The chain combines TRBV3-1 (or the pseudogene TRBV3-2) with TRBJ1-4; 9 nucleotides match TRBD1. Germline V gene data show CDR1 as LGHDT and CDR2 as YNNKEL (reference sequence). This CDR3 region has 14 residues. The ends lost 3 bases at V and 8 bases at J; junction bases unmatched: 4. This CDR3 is CASSQGQGGEKLFF. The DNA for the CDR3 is TGTGCCAGCAGCCAGGGACAGGGAGGGGAAAAACTGTTTTTT.

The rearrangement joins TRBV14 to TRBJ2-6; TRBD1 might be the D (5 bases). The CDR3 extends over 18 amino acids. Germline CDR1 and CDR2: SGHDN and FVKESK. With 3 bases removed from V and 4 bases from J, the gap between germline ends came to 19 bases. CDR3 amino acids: CASSQSLSKGPGANVLTF. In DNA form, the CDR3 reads TGTGCCAGCAGCCAGAGCCTTAGTAAGGGGCCCGGGGCCAACGTCCTGACTTTC.

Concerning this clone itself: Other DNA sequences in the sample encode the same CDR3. This CDR3 reads CASSPRTGENTEAFF. For the CDR3, the DNA is TGTGCCAGCAGCCCGAGGACAGGGGAGAACACTGAAGCTTTCTTT. The chain is built from TRBV7-9 and TRBJ1-1, with TRBD1 matching over 9 bases. The CDR3 totals 15 residues. The trim removed 5 bases at V and 1 base at J, leaving 5 bases unmatched. Germline V CDR1 and CDR2: SEHNR, FQNEAQ (reference sequence).

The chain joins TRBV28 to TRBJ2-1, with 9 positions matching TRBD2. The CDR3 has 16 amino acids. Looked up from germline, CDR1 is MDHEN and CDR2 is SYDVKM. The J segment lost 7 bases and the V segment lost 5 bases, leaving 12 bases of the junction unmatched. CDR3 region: CASSRFSGGLGNEQFF. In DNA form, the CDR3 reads TGTGCCAGCAGTCGATTTAGCGGGGGACTAGGGAATGAGCAGTTCTTC.

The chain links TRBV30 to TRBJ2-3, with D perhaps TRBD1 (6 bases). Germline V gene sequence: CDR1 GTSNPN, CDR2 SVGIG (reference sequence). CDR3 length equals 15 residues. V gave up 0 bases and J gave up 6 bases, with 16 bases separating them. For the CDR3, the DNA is TGTGCCTGGAGTGTTCTAGTAACAGGGTATGATACGCAGTATTTT. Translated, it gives CAWSVLVTGYDTQYF.

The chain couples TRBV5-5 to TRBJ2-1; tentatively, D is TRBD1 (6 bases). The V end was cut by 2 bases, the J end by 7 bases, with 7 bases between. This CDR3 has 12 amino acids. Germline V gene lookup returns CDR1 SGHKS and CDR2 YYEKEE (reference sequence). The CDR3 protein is CASSLQGNEQFF. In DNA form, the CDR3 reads TGTGCCAGCAGCTTACAGGGAAATGAGCAGTTCTTC.

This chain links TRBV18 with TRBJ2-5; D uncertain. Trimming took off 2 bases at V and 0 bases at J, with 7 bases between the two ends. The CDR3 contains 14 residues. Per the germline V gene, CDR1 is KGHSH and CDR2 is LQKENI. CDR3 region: CASSPNRYQETQYF. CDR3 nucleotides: TGTGCCAGCTCACCAAACCGGTACCAAGAGACCCAGTACTTC.

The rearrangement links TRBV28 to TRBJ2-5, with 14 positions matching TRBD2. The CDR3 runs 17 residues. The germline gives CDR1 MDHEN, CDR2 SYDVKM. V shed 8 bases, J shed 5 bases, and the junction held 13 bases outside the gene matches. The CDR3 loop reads CASHPTSGRGSAETQYF. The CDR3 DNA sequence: TGTGCCAGCCATCCGACTAGCGGGAGGGGGAGTGCTGAGACCCAGTACTTC.

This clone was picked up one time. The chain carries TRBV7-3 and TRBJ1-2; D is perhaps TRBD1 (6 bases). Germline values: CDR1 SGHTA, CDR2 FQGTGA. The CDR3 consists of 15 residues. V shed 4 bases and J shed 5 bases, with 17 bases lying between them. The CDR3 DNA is TGTGCCAGCAGCTCGCAACCAGGGGCGGAGTATGGCTACACCTTC. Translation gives CASSSQPGAEYGYTF.

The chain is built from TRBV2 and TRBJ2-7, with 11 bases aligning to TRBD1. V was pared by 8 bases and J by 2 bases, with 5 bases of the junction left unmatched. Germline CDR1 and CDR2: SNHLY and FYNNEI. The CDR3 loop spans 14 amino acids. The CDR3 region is CASARGQGAYEQYF. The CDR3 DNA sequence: TGTGCCAGCGCCCGGGGACAGGGGGCCTACGAGCAGTACTTC.

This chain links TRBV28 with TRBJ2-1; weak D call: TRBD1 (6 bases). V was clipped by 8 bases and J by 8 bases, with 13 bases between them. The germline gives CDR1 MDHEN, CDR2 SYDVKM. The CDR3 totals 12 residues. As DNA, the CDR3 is TGTGCCAGCGTTAGGGGGTTCGATGAGCAGTTCTTC. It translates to CASVRGFDEQFF.

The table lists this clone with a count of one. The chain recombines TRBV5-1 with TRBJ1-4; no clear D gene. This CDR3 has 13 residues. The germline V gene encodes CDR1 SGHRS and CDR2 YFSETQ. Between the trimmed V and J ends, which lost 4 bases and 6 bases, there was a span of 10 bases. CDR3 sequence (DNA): TGCGCCAGCAGCCGACTGCCACATGAAAAACTGTTTTTT. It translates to CASSRLPHEKLFF.

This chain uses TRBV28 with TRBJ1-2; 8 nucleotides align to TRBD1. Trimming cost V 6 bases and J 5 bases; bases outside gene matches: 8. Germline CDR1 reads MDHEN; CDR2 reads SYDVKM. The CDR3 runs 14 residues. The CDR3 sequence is CASRVGTGVYGYTF. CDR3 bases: TGTGCCAGCAGGGTCGGGACAGGAGTTTATGGCTACACCTTC.

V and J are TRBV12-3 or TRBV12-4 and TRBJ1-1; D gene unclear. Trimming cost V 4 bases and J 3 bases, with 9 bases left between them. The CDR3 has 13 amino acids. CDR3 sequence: CASSYREYTEAFF. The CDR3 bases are TGTGCCAGCAGTTATAGGGAGTACACTGAAGCTTTCTTT.

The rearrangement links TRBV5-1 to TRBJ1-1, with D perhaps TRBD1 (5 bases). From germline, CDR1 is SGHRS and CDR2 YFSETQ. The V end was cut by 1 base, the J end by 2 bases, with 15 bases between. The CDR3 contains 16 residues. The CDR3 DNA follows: TGCGCCAGCAGCTTGTCCCGACAGCACCCCAACACTGAAGCTTTCTTT. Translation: CASSLSRQHPNTEAFF.

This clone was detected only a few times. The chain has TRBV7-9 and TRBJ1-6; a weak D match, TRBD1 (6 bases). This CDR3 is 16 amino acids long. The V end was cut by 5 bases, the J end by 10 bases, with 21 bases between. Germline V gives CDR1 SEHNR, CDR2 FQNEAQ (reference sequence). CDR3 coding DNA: TGTGCCAGCAGCCCACAAGGGGGTACCGGTCGGTCACCCCTCCACTTT. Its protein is CASSPQGGTGRSPLHF.